Shown below are 10 T cell receptor beta chains from a single sample sequenced in a study of beta chain features in type 1 diabetes. Study-wide findings and caveats: Shortening that was moderate but significant affected the TCRB CDR3s of Type 1 diabetes patients in all four CD4+ subsets.

The entirety of the isolated RNA underwent reverse transcription, so expressed TCRB transcripts were sequenced. The table came from immunoSEQ multiplex PCR; TCRdb's copy has only in-frame clones and leaves some out. The profile shows 150,000 to 200,000 clones, over 6% of them singletons. For these TCRs, the target antigens are not known. Sequenced: central memory CD4+ T cells from blood. All receptors come from a man aged 18 to 30 with type 1 diabetes.

The chain couples TRBV2 to TRBJ1-5; D might be TRBD1 (5 bases). The CDR3 extends over 13 amino acids. Germline lookup yields CDR1 SNHLY and CDR2 FYNNEI. V lost 7 bases and J 5 bases, leaving 12 bases between the germline ends. This CDR3 reads CASKGQADQPQHF. CDR3 in DNA: TGTGCCAGCAAGGGGCAGGCAGATCAGCCCCAGCATTTT.

V usage is TRBV30 and J usage is TRBJ2-7; TRBD2 matches at 13 bases. This CDR3 spans 17 amino acids. Germline trimming cut 1 base from V and 0 bases from J; bases unmatched to any gene: 6. From germline, CDR1 is GTSNPN and CDR2 SVGIG (reference sequence). The CDR3 loop reads CAWSASGLAGASYEQYF. The CDR3 nucleotides are TGTGCCTGGAGTGCCTCCGGACTAGCGGGGGCCTCCTACGAGCAGTACTTC.

Remarks on this clone: The conserved final phenylalanine or tryptophan is absent from the CDR3, which likely points to a read error. The limits of the CDR3 on the DNA are not certain, so only TCRdb's listed CDR3 is given. The genes are TRBV30 and TRBJ1-6; TRBD1, as called in the table, went unchecked against the DNA. Germline loops: CDR1 GTSNPN, CDR2 SVGIG (reference sequence). The CDR3 is 15 residues long, counting both termini. The chain's CDR3 is CAWSDFGPGTGFGSH.

This clone was seen more than once but under ten times. Here the CDR3 reads CASSLSRHGTDLGYEQYF. CDR3 DNA sequence: TGTGCCAGCAGCTTATCCCGTCACGGGACAGACCTGGGCTACGAGCAGTACTTC. The V call is TRBV11-2, the J call TRBJ2-7; 7 nucleotides match TRBD1. V lost 2 bases to trimming and J lost 3 bases; unmatched junction nucleotides: 16. There are 18 residues in the CDR3. CDR1 is SGHAT and CDR2 is FQNNGV in the germline V gene. The entire variable domain, with the rest obtained from reference TRBV11-2 and TRBJ2-7, is as follows: EAGVAQSPRYKIIEKRQSVAFWCNPISGHATLYWYQQILGQGPKLLIQFQNNGVVDDSQLPKDRFSAERLKGVDSTLKIQPAKLEDSAVYLCASSLSRHGTDLGYEQYFGPGTRLTVT.

The chain couples TRBV4-1 to TRBJ2-2; D ambiguous. CDR1 and CDR2 from the germline V gene are MGHRA and YSYEKL. This CDR3 is built from 15 residues. Deletions cut 2 bases from V and 1 base from J, with 8 bases between. The CDR3 reads CASSQFGENTGELFF. As DNA, the CDR3 is TGCGCCAGCAGCCAATTTGGAGAGAACACCGGGGAGCTGTTTTTT.

The CDR3 bases are TGTGCCAGCAGTCCATTCGGGGGGGGACAGGGGAAATGGAGGCAGTTCTTC. This codes for CASSPFGGGQGKWRQFF. The rearrangement joins TRBV28 to TRBJ2-1; TRBD1 matches 10 bases. Germline V gene lookup returns CDR1 MDHEN and CDR2 SYDVKM. CDR3 length: 17 residues. The ends lost 5 bases at V and 12 bases at J; junction bases unmatched: 19. Drawing the rest from reference TRBV28 and TRBJ2-1, the complete variable domain is DVKVTQSSRYLVKRTGEKVFLECVQDMDHENMFWYRQDPGLGLRLIYFSYDVKMKEKGDIPEGYSVSREKKERFSLILESASTNQTSMYLCASSPFGGGQGKWRQFFGPGTRLTVL.

This chain connects TRBV4-3 to TRBJ2-5, with 9 bases fitting TRBD2. V was clipped by 0 bases and J by 5 bases; unmatched bases: 7. The CDR3 sequence is 16 residues long. Germline V lookup: CDR1 LGHNA, CDR2 YSLEER. CDR3 sequence (DNA): TGCGCCAGCAGCCAAGATTCTAGCGGGGATGGGGAGACCCAGTACTTC. It translates to CASSQDSSGDGETQYF.

This sequence joins TRBV2 and TRBJ2-5; 8 nucleotides line up with TRBD2. CDR1 SNHLY and CDR2 FYNNEI come from the germline V gene. The junction had 9 bases not matched to a gene; V was cut back by 4 bases and J by 5 bases. The CDR3 is 15 residues long. The CDR3 nucleotides are TGTGCCAGCAGTGCAACAGCGGGAGCTGGGGAGACCCAGTACTTC. Translation gives CASSATAGAGETQYF.

The chain couples TRBV18 to TRBJ2-3; a weak D match, TRBD1 (5 bases). V lost 8 bases, J lost 1 base, and 19 bases lay in between. CDR1 KGHSH and CDR2 LQKENI come from the germline V gene. The CDR3 is 16 amino acids. The CDR3 region is CASLDGQAGRTDTQYF. DNA for the CDR3: TGTGCCAGCCTCGACGGACAAGCAGGACGCACAGATACGCAGTATTTT.

This chain uses TRBV14 with TRBJ1-1; D is undetermined. Germline CDR1 SGHDN, CDR2 FVKESK. CDR3 size: 14 residues. The V end was cut by 4 bases, the J end by 0 bases, with 9 bases between. Written as DNA, the CDR3 is TGTGCCAGCAGCCTGAACCCGGTGAACACTGAAGCTTTCTTT. It yields the protein CASSLNPVNTEAFF.